The 31 T cell receptor beta chains presented below share a single source sample, sequenced in a study of Tregs in tolerant kidney transplant recipients. Recipients received nonmyeloablative bone marrow transplants from related graft donors, with transient mixed chimerism. Generated by immunoSEQ multiplex PCR, the TCRdb table keeps only in-frame clones and is missing some. In the table there are tens of thousands of clones, roughly 90% of which are singletons. The specimen comprised CD4+ T cells from blood (PBMCs), sampled 24 months after the transplant. These receptors were obtained from a human patient who received a combined kidney and bone marrow transplant. The graft donor may be the source of some T cells.

The chain is built from TRBV28 and TRBJ1-5; 7 bases align to TRBD1. The CDR3 is 16 residues long. Unmatched junction bases numbered 11, after V lost 4 bases and J lost 5 bases. Germline CDR1 is MDHEN and CDR2 is SYDVKM. CDR3 sequence: CASSSPTGRPDQPQHF. For the CDR3, the DNA is TGTGCCAGCAGTTCCCCGACAGGGAGACCCGATCAGCCCCAGCATTTT.

J is TRBJ2-3 and V is TRBV6-6, with D maybe TRBD1 (5 bases). The V and J ends lost 5 bases and 1 base respectively, with 7 bases between them. Germline lookup yields CDR1 MNHNY and CDR2 SVGAGI (reference sequence). The CDR3 sequence is 13 residues long. CDR3 nucleotides: TGTGCCAGCAGTCGCAGGGGCACAGATACGCAGTATTTT. Its protein product is CASSRRGTDTQYF.

This chain uses TRBV28 with TRBJ1-6; no definite D call. This CDR3 has 12 residues. Looked up from germline, CDR1 is MDHEN and CDR2 is SYDVKM. V lost 3 bases and J lost 8, with 5 bases in between. CDR3 DNA sequence: TGTGCCAGCAGTTTTTTAGATTCACCCCTCCACTTT. It codes for CASSFLDSPLHF.

The chain joins TRBV7-6 to TRBJ2-7; 7 bases are a match to TRBD1. The CDR3 sequence is 15 residues long. J was trimmed by 1 base and V by 5 bases; bases with no gene match: 8. Germline loops: CDR1 SGHVS, CDR2 FNYEAQ. The CDR3 nucleotides are TGTGCCAGCAGCCAACCGGGACAGTATTCCTACGAGCAGTACTTC. Protein: CASSQPGQYSYEQYF.

The gene calls are TRBV7-3 and TRBJ2-3; D ambiguous. The CDR3 length is 15 residues. The germline V and J ends were trimmed by 1 base and 3 bases, with 11 bases remaining between them. Per germline, CDR1 SGHTA and CDR2 FQGTGA. The CDR3 is CASSLIGTETDTQYF. The CDR3 bases are TGTGCCAGCAGCTTAATCGGTACTGAAACAGATACGCAGTATTTT.

The chain employs TRBV2 and TRBJ2-1; possible D gene TRBD2, 5 bases. There are 15 residues in the CDR3. Germline CDR1 and CDR2: SNHLY and FYNNEI. The V end lost 10 bases, the J end lost 5 bases, and 21 bases lay between the germline ends. CDR3 region: CAIRLRADRDNEQFF. CDR3 in DNA: TGTGCCATCCGACTCCGAGCGGATAGAGACAATGAGCAGTTCTTC.

This chain uses TRBV4-3 with TRBJ2-3; no definite D call. Trimming took off 4 bases at V and 0 bases at J, with 11 bases between the two ends. The CDR3 is 15 amino acids. Per the germline V gene, CDR1 is LGHNA and CDR2 is YSLEER. DNA of the CDR3: TGCGCCAGCAGCCCGCTTCGAGCTAGCACAGATACGCAGTATTTT. It encodes CASSPLRASTDTQYF.

V is TRBV29-1 and J is TRBJ2-4; a possible D gene is TRBD2 (5 bases). CDR3 length equals 13 residues. Germline V gives CDR1 SQVTM, CDR2 ANQGSEA. V was pared by 4 bases and J by 8 bases, with 15 bases between. The CDR3 region is CSVGHQGSDIQYF. Written as DNA, the CDR3 is TGCAGCGTTGGGCACCAAGGGAGTGACATTCAGTACTTC.

V gene TRBV14 combines with J gene TRBJ2-1; 7 bases match TRBD2. The V and J ends lost 1 base and 13 bases, in that order; junction bases with no gene match: 7. Germline CDR1 and CDR2: SGHDN and FVKESK. This CDR3 spans 13 amino acids. The CDR3 DNA sequence: TGTGCCAGCAGCCAAGCTAATCGGGGGGTTCAGTTCTTC. Translated, it gives CASSQANRGVQFF.

This chain links TRBV5-4 with TRBJ2-2; possibly TRBD2 for D (5 bases). Trimming left V 0 bases short and J 6 bases short, with 15 bases between. Germline CDR1 is SGHNT and CDR2 is YYREEE (reference sequence). The CDR3 runs 16 residues. The DNA of the CDR3 is TGTGCCAGCAGCTTGGGGGCGGGTCAGACACCCGGGGAGCTGTTTTTT. Residues: CASSLGAGQTPGELFF.

The CDR3 bases are TGTGCCAGCAGCAGTTCCTGGGCTAGCGGGAGTTACGAGCAGTACTTC. Protein product: CASSSSWASGSYEQYF. The chain is built from TRBV7-9 and TRBJ2-7; 10 bases align to TRBD2. The V and J ends lost 5 bases and 4 bases, in that order; junction bases with no gene match: 11. CDR3 length: 16 residues. From germline, CDR1 is SEHNR and CDR2 FQNEAQ (reference sequence).

The gene calls are TRBV7-9 and TRBJ1-2; no definite D call. The CDR3 covers 13 residues. The V end lost 1 base, the J end lost 3 bases, and 6 bases lay between the germline ends. The germline V gene has CDR1 SEHNR and CDR2 FQNEAQ (reference sequence). CDR3 residues: CASSLDRDYGYTF. DNA of the CDR3: TGTGCCAGCAGCTTAGATAGAGACTATGGCTACACCTTC.

The CDR3 DNA is TGCGCCAGCTATCTCCTCGGGACTAGCGCTCAAAAAGGTTCCTACGAGCAGTACTTC. It yields the protein CASYLLGTSAQKGSYEQYF. J is TRBJ2-7 and V is TRBV5-1; TRBD2 agrees at 10 bases. Germline-derived CDR1 and CDR2 are SGHRS and YFSETQ. V lost 7 bases and J lost 1; bases outside the gene matches: 20. The CDR3 totals 19 residues.

The chain combines TRBV4-1 with TRBJ1-1; D is undetermined. V was shortened by 1 base and J by 0 bases, with 9 bases between the two germline ends. Germline lookup yields CDR1 MGHRA and CDR2 YSYEKL. This CDR3 region has 15 residues. This CDR3 reads CASSQAQTLNTEAFF. CDR3 bases: TGCGCCAGCAGCCAAGCCCAGACATTGAACACTGAAGCTTTCTTT.

The chain recombines TRBV7-2 with TRBJ2-1; D is possibly TRBD2 (6 bases). Germline V gene data show CDR1 as SGHTA and CDR2 as FQGNSA. There are 14 residues in the CDR3. Trimming pared 5 bases from V and 10 bases from J, leaving 18 bases between. The CDR3 is CASSRGGSSIEQFF. The CDR3 nucleotides are TGTGCCAGCAGCCGTGGGGGGTCTAGCATAGAGCAGTTCTTC.

V gene TRBV9 combines with J gene TRBJ2-3, with D possibly TRBD2 on 7 matching bases. This CDR3 has 16 amino acids. Germline V CDR1 and CDR2: SGDLS, YYNGEE. The V and J ends lost 0 bases and 6 bases respectively, with 17 bases between them. The CDR3 bases are TGTGCCAGCAGCGTAGGACGAGGGGGGGCCGGGGATACGCAGTATTTT. Encoded protein: CASSVGRGGAGDTQYF.

V usage is TRBV12-5 and J usage is TRBJ1-2; TRBD1 matches 9 bases. The CDR3 length is 14 residues. The germline V gene encodes CDR1 LGHNT and CDR2 FRNRAP. V gave up 4 bases and J gave up 5 bases; unmatched junction bases: 5. The CDR3 spells CASGWDREYYGYTF. For the CDR3, the DNA is TGTGCTAGTGGTTGGGACAGGGAGTATTATGGCTACACCTTC.

The rearrangement links TRBV7-3 to TRBJ2-6; tentatively, D is TRBD1 (5 bases). V gave up 5 bases and J gave up 2 bases, with 13 bases separating them. Per germline, CDR1 SGHTA and CDR2 FQGTGA. The CDR3 is 16 amino acids. The CDR3 region has the DNA TGTGCCAGCAGCGCCGACCAGGGCACTGGGGCCAACGTCCTGACTTTC. It translates to CASSADQGTGANVLTF. The full variable domain, its missing parts supplied by reference TRBV7-3 and TRBJ2-6, is GAGVSQTPSNKVTEKGKYVELRCDPISGHTALYWYRQSLGQGPEFLIYFQGTGAADDSGLPNDRFFAVRPEGSVSTLKIQRTERGDSAVYLCASSADQGTGANVLTFGAGSRLTVL.

This chain connects TRBV7-6 to TRBJ1-5; D remains ambiguous. Looked up from germline, CDR1 is SGHVS and CDR2 is FNYEAQ. V lost 4 bases, J lost 4 bases, and 11 bases lay in between. The CDR3 has 14 residues. The CDR3 region is CASSWAAGNQPQHF. The DNA of the CDR3 is TGTGCCAGCAGCTGGGCGGCGGGGAATCAGCCCCAGCATTTT.

J is TRBJ1-2 and V is TRBV6-6; 10 nucleotides align to TRBD1. Germline V gene sequence: CDR1 MNHNY, CDR2 SVGAGI (reference sequence). The CDR3 extends over 14 amino acids. V was pared by 5 bases and J by 10 bases, with 10 bases of the junction left unmatched. The CDR3 region is CASSVSGTGVYYTF. The CDR3 region has the DNA TGTGCCAGCAGTGTCTCCGGGACAGGGGTCTACTACACCTTC.

The chain employs TRBV19 and TRBJ1-1; D not resolved. Germline CDR1 reads LNHDA; CDR2 reads SQIVND (reference sequence). The length of the CDR3 is 13 residues. With 4 bases removed from V and 4 bases from J, the gap between germline ends came to 10 bases. The CDR3 is CASSKTRITEAFF. CDR3 nucleotides: TGTGCCAGTAGTAAGACAAGGATCACTGAAGCTTTCTTT.

This chain links TRBV29-1 with TRBJ1-4; D is uncertain. The CDR3 is 14 residues long. Germline CDR1 and CDR2: SQVTM and ANQGSEA. Trimming left V 6 bases short and J 4 bases short, with 15 bases between. CDR3 region: CSVLPRLDNEKLFF. The CDR3 DNA sequence: TGCAGCGTCCTTCCGAGGCTCGATAATGAAAAACTGTTTTTT.

V is TRBV11-1 and J is TRBJ2-1; D gene unclear. CDR3 length: 12 residues. With 0 bases removed from V and 15 bases from J, the gap between germline ends came to 12 bases. CDR1 is SGHAT and CDR2 is FQDESV in the germline V gene (reference sequence). The CDR3 nucleotides are TGTGCCAGCAGCTTAGCATCACACAATCGGTTCTTC. Encoded protein: CASSLASHNRFF.

The gene calls are TRBV6-5 and TRBJ1-3; D may be TRBD1 (6 bases). Trimming removed 5 bases from V and 4 bases from J, with 12 bases in between. The germline gives CDR1 MNHEY, CDR2 SVGAGI. The CDR3 has 14 amino acids. This CDR3 is CASSTTGAGNTIYF. The CDR3 DNA sequence: TGTGCCAGCAGTACGACAGGAGCCGGAAACACCATATATTTT.

The chain recombines TRBV7-2 with TRBJ2-7, with 11 bases identical to TRBD2. The trim removed 2 bases at V and 2 bases at J, leaving 2 bases unmatched. This CDR3 contains 15 residues. Germline values: CDR1 SGHTA, CDR2 FQGNSA. The CDR3 region has the DNA TGTGCCAGCAGCTTAAAACTAGCGGGAGCCTACGAGCAGTACTTC. Encoded protein: CASSLKLAGAYEQYF.

The chain carries TRBV5-8 and TRBJ2-7; 8 bases map to TRBD1. CDR1 is SGHTS, CDR2 YDEGEE, per germline. The CDR3 extends over 14 amino acids. V gave up 6 bases and J gave up 0 bases; unmatched junction bases: 5. For the CDR3, the DNA is TGTGCCAGCACCCGGACAGGGAGCTCCTACGAGCAGTACTTC. This sequence encodes CASTRTGSSYEQYF.

V is TRBV6-6 and J is TRBJ2-3; D uncertain. The CDR3 is made up of 15 amino acids. Germline assignment: CDR1 MNHNY and CDR2 SVGAGI (reference sequence). Trimming pared 4 bases from V and 0 bases from J, leaving 11 bases between. The CDR3 loop reads CASSLRSSSTDTQYF. CDR3 nucleotides: TGTGCCAGCAGTTTACGATCTAGTAGCACAGATACGCAGTATTTT.

V is TRBV6-5 and J is TRBJ1-2; 10 nucleotides align to TRBD1. The germline V gene has CDR1 MNHEY and CDR2 SVGAGI. The CDR3 runs to 16 residues. The V and J ends lost 2 bases and 3 bases, in that order; junction bases with no gene match: 6. This CDR3 reads CASSYVGQGTDYGYTF. CDR3 bases: TGTGCCAGCAGTTACGTGGGACAGGGGACTGACTATGGCTACACCTTC.

The chain links TRBV10-1 to TRBJ1-2; no clear D. The germline gives CDR1 WNHNN, CDR2 SYGVQD (reference sequence). The CDR3 extends over 13 amino acids. Deletions cut 6 bases from V and 5 bases from J, with 13 bases between. As DNA, the CDR3 is TGCGCCAGCAGCGCCGGGTCTCGGTATGGCTACACCTTC. Encoded protein: CASSAGSRYGYTF.

This chain connects TRBV27 to TRBJ1-1; 8 bases line up with TRBD1. The CDR3 has 15 residues. Unmatched junction bases numbered 11, after V lost 1 base and J lost 10 bases. From germline, CDR1 is MNHEY and CDR2 SMNVEV (reference sequence). CDR3 sequence reads: CASSLLGGQAVGAFF. The CDR3 DNA reads as TGTGCCAGCAGTTTATTAGGGGGACAGGCGGTGGGAGCTTTCTTT.

This clone was counted between two and nine times. The chain uses TRBV5-1 and TRBJ2-5, with D uncertain. The length of the CDR3 is 12 residues. V was shortened by 1 base and J by 4 bases, with 5 bases between the two germline ends. CDR1 and CDR2 from the germline V gene are SGHRS and YFSETQ. CDR3 DNA: TGCGCCAGCAGCTTGTCGGGAGAGACCCAGTACTTC. Its protein product is CASSLSGETQYF.